Presented here are 25 T cell receptor beta chains from one specimen sequenced in a study of T cell responses to AZD1222 COVID-19 vaccine. The data were produced by immunoSEQ multiplex PCR, yet TCRdb's version contains in-frame clones alone and is incomplete. This sample has roughly 110,000 clones, with 85% to 90% found just once. The sequenced sample was peripheral blood, obtained on day 0 of AZD1222 vaccination. These receptor sequences come from an adult in good health.

The chain links TRBV12-3 or TRBV12-4 to TRBJ2-3, with TRBD2 identical over 9 bases. V lost 3 bases to trimming and J lost 5 bases; unmatched junction nucleotides: 0. The length of the CDR3 is 13 residues. CDR3 sequence reads: CASSFSGRDTQYF. For the CDR3, the DNA is TGTGCCAGCAGTTTTAGCGGGAGAGATACGCAGTATTTT.

CDR3 DNA: TGCAGCGTTGTAGTGGCAGGAACAGATACGCAGTATTTT. Translated: CSVVVAGTDTQYF. The J gene is TRBJ2-3, the V gene TRBV29-1; D is ambiguous. This CDR3 comprises 13 residues. V lost 4 bases and J lost 3, with 11 bases in between. CDR1 is SQVTM, CDR2 ANQGSEA, per germline.

For the CDR3, the DNA is TGTGCCATCAGCCGGGAGGAAGGCGCAGATACGCAGTATTTT. It codes for CAISREEGADTQYF. This rearrangement joins TRBV10-3 to TRBJ2-3; 7 bases align to TRBD2. V shed 6 bases, J shed 4 bases, and the junction held 7 bases outside the gene matches. Germline CDR1 is ENHRY and CDR2 is SYGVKD. This CDR3 has 14 amino acids.

V gene TRBV19 combines with J gene TRBJ1-1, with D maybe TRBD1 (6 bases). The germline CDR1 and CDR2 sequences are LNHDA and SQIVND (reference sequence). Trimming shortened V by 7 bases and J by 2 bases, and 14 bases separated the two germline ends. This CDR3 is built from 14 residues. The CDR3 reads CASIPRQVNTEAFF. Here the CDR3 DNA reads TGTGCCAGTATCCCTCGACAGGTAAACACTGAAGCTTTCTTT.

This chain links TRBV10-3 with TRBJ2-1; 7 bases are a match to TRBD2. Losses at the gene ends were 4 bases for V and 5 bases for J; bases not matched to a gene: 5. The CDR3 is 14 amino acids. From germline, CDR1 is ENHRY and CDR2 SYGVKD. The CDR3 DNA reads as TGTGCCATCAGTGCCGGGACTACTAACAATGAGCAGTTCTTC. As protein: CAISAGTTNNEQFF.

The chain joins TRBV6-1 to TRBJ2-7; D not resolved. Germline CDR1 reads MNHNS; CDR2 reads SASEGT. V was cut by 3 bases and J by 3 bases, with 9 bases left in between. The CDR3 contains 13 residues. The CDR3 nucleotides are TGTGCCAGCAGTGATAGTCACATCTACGAGCAGTACTTC. As protein: CASSDSHIYEQYF.

This rearrangement joins TRBV12-5 to TRBJ1-1; D not certain. The V gene lost 3 bases and the J gene lost 0 bases, with 8 bases spanning the gap. The CDR3 extends over 14 amino acids. Looked up from germline, CDR1 is LGHNT and CDR2 is FRNRAP. The CDR3 DNA reads as TGTGCTAGTGGTTTATTGGTCCTGAACACTGAAGCTTTCTTT. Encoded protein: CASGLLVLNTEAFF.

There are a few counts of this clone. This chain joins TRBV9 and TRBJ1-2, with 7 positions matching TRBD1. Germline V gene sequence: CDR1 SGDLS, CDR2 YYNGEE. The CDR3 consists of 14 residues. J lost 8 bases, V lost 6 bases, and 13 bases had no gene match. The CDR3 DNA reads as TGTGCCAGCAACCTACAACAGGGGTTGGGAGGCTACACCTTC. It specifies CASNLQQGLGGYTF.

As concerns this clone: Sequence at one end of the junction differs from germline and may be a read error. This rearrangement joins TRBV5-5 to TRBJ2-7; TRBD1 might be the D (6 bases). The CDR3 totals 12 residues. Germline assignment: CDR1 SGHKS and CDR2 YYEKEE (reference sequence). DNA for the CDR3: TGTGCCAGCAGTTTGGACAGTGGCGTGCAGTACTTC. It yields the protein CASSLDSGVQYF.

This clone was recorded once. The gene calls are TRBV28 and TRBJ1-5; possible D gene TRBD1, 5 bases. This CDR3 comprises 12 residues. V dropped 11 bases and J dropped 6 bases, with 14 bases sitting between them. From germline, CDR1 is MDHEN and CDR2 SYDVKM. The chain's CDR3 is CAASQGSQPQHF. Here the CDR3 DNA reads TGTGCCGCTTCCCAGGGTAGTCAGCCCCAGCATTTT.

The chain combines TRBV28 with TRBJ2-1; TRBD2 matches 9 bases. CDR1 MDHEN and CDR2 SYDVKM come from the germline V gene. V shed 8 bases and J 8 bases; nucleotides not matched to a gene: 13. This CDR3 contains 15 residues. Written as DNA, the CDR3 is TGTGCCAGCGCCACCGGGGGAGCGGGAGGTGATGAGCAGTTCTTC. The encoded protein is CASATGGAGGDEQFF.

The chain's CDR3 is CASSTITGGFTEAFF. In nucleotides, the CDR3 is TGTGCCAGCAGTACCATTACAGGGGGCTTCACTGAAGCTTTCTTT. V is TRBV28 and J is TRBJ1-1; 9 bases are a match to TRBD1. Germline V gene sequence: CDR1 MDHEN, CDR2 SYDVKM. V shed 5 bases and J 4 bases; nucleotides not matched to a gene: 8. The CDR3 covers 15 residues. Complete variable domain (other parts from reference TRBV28 and TRBJ1-1): DVKVTQSSRYLVKRTGEKVFLECVQDMDHENMFWYRQDPGLGLRLIYFSYDVKMKEKGDIPEGYSVSREKKERFSLILESASTNQTSMYLCASSTITGGFTEAFFGQGTRLTVV.

The V and J genes are TRBV19 and TRBJ1-5; 7 nucleotides agree with TRBD1. The CDR3 contains 14 residues. The junction had 10 bases not matched to a gene; V was cut back by 10 bases and J by 4 bases. From germline, CDR1 is LNHDA and CDR2 SQIVND (reference sequence). DNA of the CDR3: TGTGCCACCGAAGGACAGGTTGGGAATCAGCCCCAGCATTTT. It specifies CATEGQVGNQPQHF.

This chain joins TRBV19 and TRBJ2-7; 10 nucleotides agree with TRBD2. Germline V CDR1 and CDR2: LNHDA, SQIVND (reference sequence). J was trimmed by 3 bases and V by 6 bases; bases with no gene match: 11. The CDR3 has 16 amino acids. This CDR3 reads CASRRTSGGGNYEQYF. DNA of the CDR3: TGTGCCAGTAGGAGGACTAGCGGCGGGGGTAACTACGAGCAGTACTTC.

This clone was found many times. The rearrangement uses TRBV11-2 and TRBJ2-7; D unresolved. Trimming left V 1 base short and J 3 bases short, with 16 bases between. This CDR3 is built from 16 residues. Germline lookup yields CDR1 SGHAT and CDR2 FQNNGV. The CDR3 reads CASSLGSTQFYYEQYF. Here the CDR3 DNA reads TGTGCCAGCAGCTTAGGTTCGACTCAGTTTTACTACGAGCAGTACTTC.

This clone has only one observation. This sequence joins TRBV24-1 and TRBJ1-2; no reliable D call. CDR3 size: 12 residues. Per the germline V gene, CDR1 is KGHDR and CDR2 is SFDVKD. V shed 6 bases and J shed 8 bases, with 12 bases lying between them. CDR3 sequence reads: CATSSGPLGYTF. The DNA for the CDR3 is TGTGCCACCAGTTCTGGCCCCTTGGGCTACACCTTC.

V and J are TRBV19 and TRBJ1-2; 9 positions agree with TRBD1. V dropped 6 bases and J dropped 8; count of bases not matched to a gene: 13. The germline V gene encodes CDR1 LNHDA and CDR2 SQIVND (reference sequence). This CDR3 spans 15 amino acids. CDR3 sequence: CASRKQGAGAEGYTF. The CDR3 DNA reads TGTGCCAGTAGGAAACAGGGGGCAGGGGCAGAAGGCTACACCTTC.

This clone was seen a single time. The gene calls are TRBV9 and TRBJ1-5; D is unresolved. Germline CDR1 reads SGDLS; CDR2 reads YYNGEE. V lost 0 bases and J 1 base, leaving 11 bases between the germline ends. The CDR3 runs 16 residues. The CDR3 sequence is CASSVGLEGSNQPQHF. CDR3 in DNA: TGTGCCAGCAGCGTAGGACTCGAAGGGAGCAATCAGCCCCAGCATTTT.

This chain links TRBV18 with TRBJ1-1; tentatively, D is TRBD1 (5 bases). CDR1 is KGHSH, CDR2 LQKENI, per germline. Trimming removed 5 bases from V and 4 bases from J, with 17 bases in between. The CDR3 has 15 amino acids. The CDR3 region has the DNA TGTGCCAGCTCAGGTCGGCGGGGGTTTGGCACTGAAGCTTTCTTT. Protein: CASSGRRGFGTEAFF.

The CDR3 reads CASSLADRGDTEAFF. The DNA of the CDR3 is TGTGCCAGCAGCTTGGCCGACAGGGGTGACACTGAAGCTTTCTTT. The rearrangement uses TRBV5-5 and TRBJ1-1; 8 bases are shared with TRBD1. The germline gives CDR1 SGHKS, CDR2 YYEKEE (reference sequence). The CDR3 length is 15 residues. V trimming: 0 bases; J trimming: 3 bases; junction bases outside the gene matches: 4.

The rearrangement links TRBV6-5 to TRBJ1-6, with D perhaps matching TRBD1 (5 bases). The germline gives CDR1 MNHEY, CDR2 SVGAGI. The CDR3 consists of 15 residues. V lost 3 bases to trimming and J lost 10 bases, with 16 bases between them. In nucleotides, the CDR3 is TGTGCCAGCAGTTATAGGCGGCAGGGAGGCTCACCCCTCCACTTT. Its translation: CASSYRRQGGSPLHF.

This clone was recorded at least ten times. This sequence joins TRBV19 and TRBJ1-5; TRBD1 matches 10 bases. The length of the CDR3 is 15 residues. The ends lost 7 bases at V and 4 bases at J; junction bases unmatched: 7. Looked up from germline, CDR1 is LNHDA and CDR2 is SQIVND (reference sequence). The chain's CDR3 is CASTETGGRNQPQHF. The CDR3 nucleotides read TGTGCCAGTACTGAGACAGGGGGCAGGAATCAGCCCCAGCATTTT.

This rearrangement joins TRBV27 to TRBJ1-6, with TRBD1 as a possible D gene (6 bases). Deletions cut 6 bases from V and 10 bases from J, with 13 bases between. The length of the CDR3 is 13 residues. Germline V gene lookup returns CDR1 MNHEY and CDR2 SMNVEV (reference sequence). CDR3 in amino acids: CASRSGGASPLHF. CDR3 in DNA: TGTGCCAGCAGGTCCGGGGGGGCATCACCCCTCCACTTT.

The chain is built from TRBV6-4 and TRBJ2-2; D is perhaps TRBD1 (5 bases). There are 14 residues in the CDR3. The germline gives CDR1 MRHNA, CDR2 SNTAGT. V lost 6 bases, J lost 1 base, and 9 bases lay in between. CDR3 in DNA: TGTGCCAGCAGCGAAGGACAGAACACCGGGGAGCTGTTTTTT. This encodes CASSEGQNTGELFF.

The V call is TRBV13, the J call TRBJ2-7; D ambiguous. The CDR3 sequence is 14 residues long. Per germline, CDR1 PRHDT and CDR2 FYEKMQ (reference sequence). V was trimmed by 6 bases and J by 1 base, leaving 13 bases between them. Here the CDR3 reads CASSNGIGSYEQYF. The CDR3 region has the DNA TGTGCCAGCAGTAATGGCATCGGTTCCTACGAGCAGTACTTC.